This entry lists 24 T cell receptor beta chains sequenced from one sample in a study of blood T cell repertoires in COVID-19. TCRdb's table, derived via immunoSEQ multiplex PCR, lists solely in-frame clones and lacks some. There are 150,000 to 200,000 clones in the sample; about 89% occur only once, and 1.5% to 2% lies in the top ten. Sample: peripheral blood. These receptors came from a young man who had recovered from COVID-19.

This clone showed up just a few times. The chain links TRBV19 to TRBJ1-1; maybe TRBD1 (6 bases). There are 14 residues in the CDR3. With 2 bases removed from V and 1 base from J, the gap between germline ends came to 8 bases. In germline, CDR1 is LNHDA, CDR2 SQIVND (reference sequence). The CDR3 nucleotides are TGTGCCAGTAGTATACAGGGGAAGAACACTGAAGCTTTCTTT. Its protein product is CASSIQGKNTEAFF.

The genes are TRBV4-1 and TRBJ1-1, with D maybe TRBD1 (6 bases). Germline CDR1 is MGHRA and CDR2 is YSYEKL. There are 14 residues in the CDR3. Between the trimmed V and J ends, which lost 1 base and 2 bases, there was a span of 8 bases. CDR3 sequence (DNA): TGCGCCAGCAGCCAAGGGGGGCCTAACACTGAAGCTTTCTTT. This codes for CASSQGGPNTEAFF.

The chain combines TRBV5-8 with TRBJ1-4; perhaps TRBD1 as D (6 bases). V lost 4 bases and J lost 1, with 11 bases in between. This CDR3 comprises 15 residues. CDR1 is SGHTS and CDR2 is YDEGEE in the germline V gene. DNA for the CDR3: TGTGCCAGCAGCCCCAGGGGATTAACTAATGAAAAACTGTTTTTT. It encodes CASSPRGLTNEKLFF.

This chain links TRBV6-5 with TRBJ1-2, with 9 bases fitting TRBD1. The trim removed 10 bases at V and 5 bases at J, leaving 11 bases unmatched. CDR3 length: 14 amino acids. CDR1 is MNHEY and CDR2 is SVGAGI in the germline V gene. CDR3 residues: CATSVSGQGYGYTF. CDR3 in DNA: TGTGCCACCTCCGTATCGGGACAGGGTTATGGCTACACCTTC.

This chain uses TRBV19 with TRBJ1-2, with D possibly being TRBD1 (5 bases). V was clipped by 5 bases and J by 2 bases, with 21 bases between them. Per germline, CDR1 LNHDA and CDR2 SQIVND (reference sequence). CDR3 size: 17 residues. CDR3 bases: TGTGCCAGTAGTCCACAGGACCTTCCTATCCCCAACTATGGCTACACCTTC. Translated: CASSPQDLPIPNYGYTF.

The CDR3 bases are TGTGCCAGCAGCTTCTCGAGGCCCCATCAATTCACAGATACGCAGTATTTT. Its translation is CASSFSRPHQFTDTQYF. The chain employs TRBV7-6 and TRBJ2-3; D unclear. The germline V gene encodes CDR1 SGHVS and CDR2 FNYEAQ. The CDR3 extends over 17 amino acids. V shed 3 bases and J shed 2 bases, with 18 bases lying between them.

The chain links TRBV7-2 to TRBJ2-1; 10 bases agree with TRBD1. Unmatched junction bases numbered 11, after V lost 5 bases and J lost 7 bases. The CDR3 covers 16 residues. The germline CDR1 and CDR2 sequences are SGHTA and FQGNSA. CDR3 sequence: CASSPFQPGQGNEQFF. The CDR3 DNA is TGTGCCAGCAGCCCTTTTCAACCGGGACAGGGGAATGAGCAGTTCTTC.

This clone was seen once. The chain is built from TRBV2 and TRBJ2-5; 7 bases match TRBD1. The germline gives CDR1 SNHLY, CDR2 FYNNEI. The CDR3 runs 15 residues. V was pared by 4 bases and J by 2 bases, with 7 bases of the junction left unmatched. The CDR3 nucleotides read TGTGCCAGCAGTGGCATGCACAGGGGACAAGAGACCCAGTACTTC. As protein: CASSGMHRGQETQYF.

This clone has a handful of counts. The chain joins TRBV11-3 to TRBJ1-3; D is ambiguous. Trimming pared 5 bases from V and 4 bases from J, leaving 9 bases between. The CDR3 sequence is 13 residues long. Germline V gene sequence: CDR1 SGHNT, CDR2 YENEEA. The CDR3 protein is CASSPTGGNTIYF. The CDR3 DNA reads as TGTGCCAGCAGCCCAACGGGGGGAAACACCATATATTTT.

In this sample, this clone turned up once. The CDR3 DNA sequence: TGTGCCAGCAGCCCGTCGGGACTGAAGAACACCGGGGAGCTGTTTTTT. Amino acid sequence: CASSPSGLKNTGELFF. This sequence joins TRBV14 and TRBJ2-2, with D possibly being TRBD2 (6 bases). V was shortened by 4 bases and J by 1 base, with 13 bases between the two germline ends. The CDR3 covers 16 residues. In germline, CDR1 is SGHDN, CDR2 FVKESK. Complete variable domain (other parts from reference TRBV14 and TRBJ2-2): EAGVTQFPSHSVIEKGQTVTLRCDPISGHDNLYWYRRVMGKEIKFLLHFVKESKQDESGMPNNRFLAERTGGTYSTLKVQPAELEDSGVYFCASSPSGLKNTGELFFGEGSRLTVL.

The J gene is TRBJ1-2, the V gene TRBV5-1; maybe TRBD1 (6 bases). In germline, CDR1 is SGHRS, CDR2 YFSETQ. The V end lost 1 base, the J end lost 8 bases, and 12 bases lay between the germline ends. This CDR3 comprises 13 residues. CDR3 sequence: CASSLTGFEGYTF. The CDR3 nucleotides are TGCGCCAGCAGCTTGACAGGGTTTGAAGGCTACACCTTC.

The chain recombines TRBV12-3 or TRBV12-4 with TRBJ2-4; D is possibly TRBD1 (5 bases). CDR3 length: 13 amino acids. Between the trimmed V and J ends, which lost 6 bases and 9 bases, there was a span of 15 bases. As DNA, the CDR3 is TGTGCCAGCAGAGCTCAGGGCGCGGCCATTCAGTACTTC. It is translated as CASRAQGAAIQYF.

This chain uses TRBV7-2 with TRBJ1-2; the D gene is possibly TRBD1 (5 bases). The germline V gene has CDR1 SGHTA and CDR2 FQGNSA. V lost 3 bases to trimming and J lost 4 bases, with 9 bases between them. The CDR3 consists of 13 residues. In DNA, the CDR3 is TGTGCCAGCAGCTTTCAGGACATCTATGGCTACACCTTC. Residues: CASSFQDIYGYTF.

The genes are TRBV15 and TRBJ2-2, with 7 nucleotides matching TRBD1. CDR3 size: 16 residues. Trimming at V came to 3 bases and at J to 2 bases, leaving 6 bases not matched to a gene. In germline, CDR1 is LNHNV, CDR2 YYDKDF (reference sequence). As DNA, the CDR3 is TGTGCCACCAGCAGCCTCGGGACAGCTAACACCGGGGAGCTGTTTTTT. Its translation: CATSSLGTANTGELFF.

CDR3 in DNA: TGTGCCAGTACCCCAGGGCGTAGTGGCTACACCTTC. The encoded protein is CASTPGRSGYTF. V gene TRBV19 combines with J gene TRBJ1-2; TRBD1 is a possible D gene (5 bases). The CDR3 consists of 12 residues. Germline CDR1 and CDR2: LNHDA and SQIVND (reference sequence). The V end was cut by 7 bases, the J end by 7 bases, with 13 bases between.

This rearrangement joins TRBV27 to TRBJ1-5; tentative D call: TRBD1 (5 bases). This CDR3 is 17 amino acids long. CDR1 is MNHEY and CDR2 is SMNVEV in the germline V gene (reference sequence). Trimming left V 5 bases short and J 0 bases short, with 17 bases between. For the CDR3, the DNA is TGTGCCAGCAGTACGACAGACGCTATCTATAGCAATCAGCCCCAGCATTTT. Protein product: CASSTTDAIYSNQPQHF.

The V gene is TRBV3-1 (or the pseudogene TRBV3-2), the J gene TRBJ2-3; D perhaps matches TRBD2 (5 bases). The V end was cut by 1 base, the J end by 4 bases, with 12 bases between. The CDR3 consists of 15 residues. The germline V gene has CDR1 LGHDT and CDR2 YNNKEL (reference sequence). The CDR3 DNA sequence: TGTGCCAGCAGCCAAGTTAGGGAGATCGCAGATACGCAGTATTTT. Translating it yields CASSQVREIADTQYF.

This chain links TRBV2 with TRBJ2-1, with D maybe TRBD1 (5 bases). CDR3 length: 14 residues. Looked up from germline, CDR1 is SNHLY and CDR2 is FYNNEI. Trimming pared 3 bases from V and 15 bases from J, leaving 21 bases between. CDR3 sequence reads: CASSDGVVPGDRFF. The CDR3 DNA is TGTGCCAGCAGTGATGGGGTAGTCCCCGGAGACAGGTTCTTC.

This clone was detected once. The chain uses TRBV11-2 and TRBJ2-5; D ambiguous. This CDR3 has 14 residues. V lost 3 bases to trimming and J lost 4 bases, with 12 bases between them. Germline values: CDR1 SGHAT, CDR2 FQNNGV. CDR3 sequence: CASSFPYRVETQYF. In DNA form, the CDR3 reads TGTGCCAGCAGCTTCCCGTATAGAGTAGAGACCCAGTACTTC.

This sequence joins TRBV3-1 (or the pseudogene TRBV3-2) and TRBJ1-1; 7 nucleotides align to TRBD1. V lost 4 bases, J lost 5 bases, and 4 bases stayed unmatched. Germline V CDR1 and CDR2: LGHDT, YNNKEL (reference sequence). The CDR3 sequence is 13 residues long. The CDR3 sequence is CASSLPQGTEAFF. The CDR3 DNA follows: TGTGCCAGCAGCCTCCCACAGGGGACTGAAGCTTTCTTT.

This clone showed up just once. This rearrangement joins TRBV6-5 to TRBJ1-2; maybe TRBD1 (5 bases). The CDR3 extends over 11 amino acids. V was clipped by 6 bases and J by 7 bases, with 9 bases between them. Germline CDR1 reads MNHEY; CDR2 reads SVGAGI. CDR3 loop: CASRDRVGYTF. DNA for the CDR3: TGTGCCAGCAGAGACAGAGTTGGCTACACCTTC.

The genes are TRBV5-6 and TRBJ1-4; 8 bases line up with TRBD1. Germline CDR1 reads SGHDT; CDR2 reads YYEEEE. The CDR3 runs to 14 residues. Trimming took 0 bases from V and 7 from J; bases not matched to a gene: 2. In nucleotides, the CDR3 is TGTGCCAGCAGCTTGGGTCAGGGGGCTGAAAAACTGTTTTTT. The encoded protein is CASSLGQGAEKLFF.

The V gene is TRBV30, the J gene TRBJ2-1, with 13 bases lining up with TRBD2. The CDR3 covers 13 residues. V gave up 0 bases and J gave up 10 bases; unmatched junction bases: 0. Germline V gene data show CDR1 as GTSNPN and CDR2 as SVGIG (reference sequence). This chain's CDR3 is CAWSVGLAGEQFF. Here the CDR3 DNA reads TGTGCCTGGAGTGTGGGACTAGCGGGAGAGCAGTTCTTC.

On this clone itself: The junction shows a germline mismatch at one end, possibly a read error. The chain couples TRBV5-4 to TRBJ2-1; 8 bases align to TRBD1. The germline V gene encodes CDR1 SGHNT and CDR2 YYREEE (reference sequence). The CDR3 loop spans 12 amino acids. As DNA, the CDR3 is TGTGCCAGCAGCTTGGGGGACAGGCCGACGATCTTC. Its translation: CASSLGDRPTIF.